This TCR beta chain came from a study of OX40 agonist ivuxolimab in advanced cancers. TCRdb's table, derived via immunoSEQ multiplex PCR, lists solely in-frame clones and lacks some. The table has 60,000 to 70,000 clones, 85% to 90% seen once; the top ten hold less than 2%. This CDR3 has 15 residues. Germline CDR1 and CDR2: SGHDT and YYEEEE. Unmatched junction bases numbered 9, after V lost 4 bases and J lost 4 bases. The material was CD4+ or CD8+ T cells sorted from blood, obtained in a trial of the OX40 agonist ivuxolimab. The V call is TRBV5-6, the J call TRBJ2-5; 8 nucleotides align to TRBD2. The sequence derives from an adult with an advanced solid tumor such as melanoma, head and neck, liver or kidney cancer. The CDR3 DNA reads TGTGCCAGCAGCCAAGCACCGGGGGGGGCAGAGACCCAGTACTTC. Protein: CASSQAPGGAETQYF.